This T cell receptor (beta chain) was identified in a study of blood T cell repertoires in COVID-19 (dated by TCRdb to 2019 to 2021). General notes on the study: The collaborator samples originated in the United States, Italy and Spain and spanned the acute and convalescent phases of COVID-19. The material from the prospective study consisted of cDNA or gDNA derived from T cells, B-cell-depleted T cells, or PBMCs. The dataset comprised deeply sampled blood TCRbeta repertoires from subjects exposed to, actively infected with, or recovered from COVID-19. The repertoires were released in a freely available public database intended as a resource for research on the immune response to SARS-CoV-2. Samples came from the ongoing ImmuneRACE study (first 160 participants) plus 1,254 subjects from 6 global collaborators. The sample metadata nearly always contained a de-identified subject ID, COVID-19 status, age in years and sex. Where HLA class I and class II types were available, the types were taken from metadata supplied by the sample provider, not from assay-based typing.

Remarks on this clone: What antigen it recognizes has not been identified. Base qualities are missing; no much larger clone stands one base away.

Each collaborating institution followed its own protocols to collect whole blood in K2EDTA tubes. For TCRbeta analysis, collaborators shipped samples as frozen whole blood, isolated PBMCs, or DNA extracted from either of those sample types. TCRbeta CDR3 regions were amplified from genomic DNA using the immunoSEQ Assay, a bias-controlled multiplex PCR. The published analysis was carried out like this. Within the assay, amplification of reference gene primers was used to estimate how many nucleated cells each sample contained. To quantify the absolute abundance of each unique TCRbeta CDR3 rearrangement, sequence reads were collapsed and filtered. For each sample, productive Simpson clonality was calculated as the square root of Simpson's diversity index over productive rearrangements. TCRdb stores this immuneACCESS table with in-frame sequences only. Part of the clones is absent; in the studies checked, under half of the shortfall reflects unresolved V genes, and no reason is known for the rest. Clonal size and the V and J genes are those of that table, whereas D and trimming came from the DNA. In all, the sample holds about 190,000 clones, and around 88% of those were seen once. Around 4% of the sample is in the top ten clones.

What the study reported, not specific to this receptor: The amount of clinical and demographic metadata varied by source and participant and was provided uncurated.

This receptor was obtained from a woman in her thirties with acute or convalescent COVID-19. Material for sequencing was peripheral blood.

The CDR3 reads as follows: CASSFLTGEQYF. The bases are TGTGCCAGCAGTTTTCTGACGGGTGAGCAGTACTTC. The rearrangement joined TRBV28 to TRBJ2-7, with the D gene too uncertain to name. The germline V gene provides CDR1 MDHEN and CDR2 SYDVKM. The CDR3 contains 12 residues, cysteine and phenylalanine counted. Only the CDR3 DNA is retained, 36 bases long and in frame from the first base. Trimming at the junction amounts to 3 bases on V and 7 bases on J, and the germline ends lie 10 bases apart.